This TCR beta chain appears in the sequencing data of a study of T-cell memory formation after mild COVID-19. General study points: Pre-infection memory carried some responding clones, suggesting that cross-reactive memory joined. CD4/CD8 balance held among clones contracting day 15 to 85, and later expanders leaned CD4+. Mostly located in CM and EM were contracting CD4+ clones, with contracting CD8+ clones located in EMRA. Still unconfirmed is whether the second-wave clones peaking on day 37 recognized SARS-CoV-2.

TCRdb analysed the 5' RACE reads with MiXCR anew, one entry per CDR3 protein. The sample records about 270,000 distinct CDR3 sequences, roughly 15% being singletons. This clonotype has ten or more counts. Its antigen is unidentified. This CDR3 is 15 amino acids long. Germline CDR1 and CDR2: MNHEY and SMNVEV (reference sequence). The ends were cut back, 6 bases at V and 2 bases at J, with 14 bases in the middle. The rearrangement joins TRBV27 to TRBJ2-1, with D tentatively TRBD2 (6 bases). The sequenced sample consisted of PBMCs or a T cell subset sorted from them (not recorded which). This TCR came from a man between 18 and 29 years old who had mild COVID-19 (a few samples of this study predate the infection). Cell type and time point are not known. CDR3 in amino acids: CASSYASVPYNEQFF. The CDR3, as DNA: TGTGCCAGCAGCTACGCTAGCGTCCCCTACAATGAGCAGTTCTTC.